This T cell receptor beta chain was profiled in a study of T-cell memory formation after mild COVID-19. Study context: The two donors had largely donor-specific TCR clusters.

5'RACE primed from the constant segment yielded TCR alpha and TCR beta cDNA libraries bearing sample barcodes and UMIs. TCRdb re-called the 5' RACE reads with MiXCR, one entry per CDR3 protein. Here the sample spans around 450,000 distinct CDR3 sequences, around 19% being singletons. Findings and caveats of the study: The finding that pre-infection memory included some responding clones suggested that cross-reactive memory joined. There was a balanced CD4/CD8 profile in clones contracting day 15 to 85, and later expanders leaned CD4+.

This clonotype has only a few counts. The antigen is undetermined. This CDR3 is 12 amino acids long. V lost 8 bases, J lost 6 bases, and 7 bases stayed unmatched. Per the germline V gene, CDR1 is LGHDT and CDR2 is YNNKEL (reference sequence). The TCR comes from an adult woman who had mild COVID-19 (a few samples of this study predate the infection). Cell type and time point are not known. The sample taken for sequencing was PBMCs or a T cell subset sorted from them (not recorded which). The chain has TRBV3-1 and TRBJ2-7; 7 bases are shared with TRBD2. The CDR3 DNA follows: TGTGCCAGCCAAGTCGGGGGGTTCGAGCAGTACTTC. It translates to CASQVGGFEQYF.